Below are 7 T cell receptor beta chains sequenced from a single sample in a study of read filtering for tumor transcriptome and immune sequencing. The library was built from 400 ng RNA with molecular barcoded adaptors for alpha/delta and beta/gamma chains. MiXCR, applied by TCRdb to the reads, yields one record per CDR3 protein. Of 75,000 to 95,000 distinct CDR3 sequences in the sample, about 12% were seen once. The sample was a population of CD138-negative cells sorted from bone marrow. The receptors were sampled from a donor at least 40 years old with multiple myeloma.

This clonotype has a count of ten or more. V usage is TRBV24-1 and J usage is TRBJ2-1; D is possibly TRBD2 (6 bases). Trimming stripped 10 bases from V and 4 bases from J, with 13 bases between. The germline gives CDR1 KGHDR, CDR2 SFDVKD. The CDR3 length is 13 residues. In DNA, the CDR3 is TGTGCCACTCGGGGAGGCATGTACAATGAGCAGTTCTTC. Residues: CATRGGMYNEQFF.

This clonotype has at least ten counts. This CDR3 is CASTGTSGYTGELFF. CDR3 DNA sequence: TGTGCCAGCACCGGGACTAGCGGTTACACCGGGGAGCTGTTTTTT. This sequence joins TRBV2 and TRBJ2-2; TRBD2 agrees at 11 bases. Germline V gene lookup returns CDR1 SNHLY and CDR2 FYNNEI. Trimming at V came to 7 bases and at J to 3 bases, leaving 4 bases not matched to a gene. CDR3 length: 15 residues.

In this sample, this clonotype turned up many times. V gene TRBV5-5 combines with J gene TRBJ1-1; D unclear. Trimming stripped 4 bases from V and 1 base from J, with 17 bases between. Germline V gives CDR1 SGHKS, CDR2 YYEKEE (reference sequence). The CDR3 contains 16 residues. The CDR3 is CASSQPDGRWNTEAFF. The CDR3 region has the DNA TGTGCCAGCAGCCAACCTGACGGCCGGTGGAACACTGAAGCTTTCTTT.

This clonotype was detected ten times or more. The rearrangement uses TRBV25-1 and TRBJ1-4; TRBD1 aligns across 7 bases. V lost 6 bases and J lost 4; bases outside the gene matches: 11. The CDR3 loop spans 16 amino acids. Germline CDR1 and CDR2: MGHDK and SYGVNS. Written as DNA, the CDR3 is TGTGCCAGCAGGACCAACCGGGACAGCCTTAATGAAAAACTGTTTTTT. This sequence encodes CASRTNRDSLNEKLFF.

This clonotype occurred a few times. The V gene is TRBV7-2, the J gene TRBJ2-7; 7 bases are shared with TRBD1. The germline V gene encodes CDR1 SGHTA and CDR2 FQGNSA. V lost 1 base to trimming and J lost 1 base; unmatched junction nucleotides: 4. CDR3 length equals 15 residues. The CDR3 reads CASSLVRGQSYEQYF. The CDR3 nucleotides read TGTGCCAGCAGCTTAGTTAGGGGACAGTCCTACGAGCAGTACTTC.

The sample holds many counts of this clonotype. The gene calls are TRBV4-2 and TRBJ1-5; TRBD1 is a possible D gene (5 bases). Germline V gene sequence: CDR1 LGHNA, CDR2 YNFKEQ. Trimming took 0 bases from V and 7 from J, leaving 16 bases between them. CDR3 length: 16 residues. The DNA of the CDR3 is TGTGCCAGCAGCCAAGATTTGGGGACCCTGGGGCAGCCCCAGCATTTT. Translated, it gives CASSQDLGTLGQPQHF.

This sequence joins TRBV5-1 and TRBJ1-1; 9 bases map to TRBD1. Germline V gene lookup returns CDR1 SGHRS and CDR2 YFSETQ. V shed 4 bases and J 4 bases; nucleotides not matched to a gene: 5. The CDR3 has 14 amino acids. CDR3 nucleotide sequence: TGCGCCAGCAGCCTACAGGGGGCATTCACTGAAGCTTTCTTT. Its protein product is CASSLQGAFTEAFF.